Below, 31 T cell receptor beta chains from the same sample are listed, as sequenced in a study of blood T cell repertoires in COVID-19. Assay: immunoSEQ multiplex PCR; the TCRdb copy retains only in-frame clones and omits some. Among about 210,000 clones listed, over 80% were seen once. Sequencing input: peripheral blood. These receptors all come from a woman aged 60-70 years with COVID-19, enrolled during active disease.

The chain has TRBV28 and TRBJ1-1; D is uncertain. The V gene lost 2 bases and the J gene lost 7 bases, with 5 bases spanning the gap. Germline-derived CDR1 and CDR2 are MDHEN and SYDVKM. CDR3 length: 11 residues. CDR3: CASSLPSEAFF. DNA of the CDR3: TGTGCCAGCAGTTTACCCAGTGAAGCTTTCTTT.

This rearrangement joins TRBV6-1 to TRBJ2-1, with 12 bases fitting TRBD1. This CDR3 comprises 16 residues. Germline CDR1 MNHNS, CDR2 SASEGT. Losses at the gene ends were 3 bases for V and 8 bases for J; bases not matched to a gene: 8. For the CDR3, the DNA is TGTGCCAGCAGTGACTACCGGGACAGGGGGCGGGATGAGCAGTTCTTC. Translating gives CASSDYRDRGRDEQFF.

The CDR3 coding sequence is TGTGCCAGCAGCTCCCGGGGGAGGGGGAAAGCTTTCTTT. Encoded protein: CASSSRGRGKAFF. V and J are TRBV7-2 and TRBJ1-1; a weak D match, TRBD1 (6 bases). Germline V gene data show CDR1 as SGHTA and CDR2 as FQGNSA. This CDR3 is built from 13 residues. V shed 4 bases and J shed 9 bases, with 15 bases lying between them.

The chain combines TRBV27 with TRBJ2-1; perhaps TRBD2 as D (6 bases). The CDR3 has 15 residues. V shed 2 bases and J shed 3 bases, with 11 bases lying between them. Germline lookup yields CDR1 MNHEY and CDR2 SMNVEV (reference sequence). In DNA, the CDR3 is TGTGCCAGCAGTTTAGGCTCGGGGGTCTACAATGAGCAGTTCTTC. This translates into CASSLGSGVYNEQFF.

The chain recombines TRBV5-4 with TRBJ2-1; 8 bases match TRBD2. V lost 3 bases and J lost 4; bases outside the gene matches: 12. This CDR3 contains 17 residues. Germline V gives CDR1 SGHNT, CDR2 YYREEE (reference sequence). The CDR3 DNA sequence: TGTGCCAGCAGCTCCCTGGGGCGCGGGGGGTTTTACAATGAGCAGTTCTTC. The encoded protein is CASSSLGRGGFYNEQFF.

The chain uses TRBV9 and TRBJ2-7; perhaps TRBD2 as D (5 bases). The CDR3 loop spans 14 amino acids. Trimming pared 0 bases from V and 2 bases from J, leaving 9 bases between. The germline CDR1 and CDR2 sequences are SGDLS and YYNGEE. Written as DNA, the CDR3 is TGTGCCAGCAGCGTAGGGGGAGAACCCTACGAGCAGTACTTC. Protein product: CASSVGGEPYEQYF.

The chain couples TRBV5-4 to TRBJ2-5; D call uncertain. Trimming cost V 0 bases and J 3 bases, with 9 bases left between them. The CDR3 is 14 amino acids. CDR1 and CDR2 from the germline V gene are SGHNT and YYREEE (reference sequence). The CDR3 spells CASSLDPVEETQYF. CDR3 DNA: TGTGCCAGCAGCTTGGACCCGGTTGAAGAGACCCAGTACTTC.

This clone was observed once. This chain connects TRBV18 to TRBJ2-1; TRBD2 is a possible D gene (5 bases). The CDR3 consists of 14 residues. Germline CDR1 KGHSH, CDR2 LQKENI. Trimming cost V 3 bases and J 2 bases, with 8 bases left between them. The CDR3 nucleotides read TGTGCCAGCTCACCCCGAGGGACCTACAATGAGCAGTTCTTC. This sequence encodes CASSPRGTYNEQFF.

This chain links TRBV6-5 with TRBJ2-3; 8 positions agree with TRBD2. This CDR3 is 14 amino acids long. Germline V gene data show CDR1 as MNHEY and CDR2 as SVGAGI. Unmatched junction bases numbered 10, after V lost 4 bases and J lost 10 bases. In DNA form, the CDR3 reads TGTGCCAGCAGTTCCCACACTAGCGGCGATTCGCAGTATTTT. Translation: CASSSHTSGDSQYF.

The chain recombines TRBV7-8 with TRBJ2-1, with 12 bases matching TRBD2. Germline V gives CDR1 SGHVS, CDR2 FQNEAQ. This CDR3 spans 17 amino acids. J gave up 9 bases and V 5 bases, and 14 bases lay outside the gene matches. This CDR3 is CASSPLLLAGGSGEQFF. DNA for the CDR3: TGTGCCAGCAGCCCCCTCCTACTAGCGGGAGGTTCAGGTGAGCAGTTCTTC.

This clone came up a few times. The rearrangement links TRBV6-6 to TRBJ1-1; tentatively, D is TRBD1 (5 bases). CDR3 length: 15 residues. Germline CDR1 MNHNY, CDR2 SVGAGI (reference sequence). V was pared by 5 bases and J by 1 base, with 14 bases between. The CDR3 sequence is CASSRGSGSNTEAFF. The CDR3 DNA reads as TGTGCCAGCAGTAGGGGCTCAGGTTCGAACACTGAAGCTTTCTTT.

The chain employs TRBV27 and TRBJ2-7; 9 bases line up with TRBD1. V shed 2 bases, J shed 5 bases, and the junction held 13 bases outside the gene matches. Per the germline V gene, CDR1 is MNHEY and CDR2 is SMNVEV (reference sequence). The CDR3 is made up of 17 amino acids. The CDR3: CASSLIPPGTGFHEQYF. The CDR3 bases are TGTGCCAGCAGTTTAATCCCACCGGGGACAGGGTTTCACGAGCAGTACTTC.

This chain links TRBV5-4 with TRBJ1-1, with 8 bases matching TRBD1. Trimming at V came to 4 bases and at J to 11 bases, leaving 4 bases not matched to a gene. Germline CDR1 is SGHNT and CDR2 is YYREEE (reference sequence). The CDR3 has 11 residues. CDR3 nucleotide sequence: TGTGCCAGCAGCAAGGACAGGGATGCTTTCTTT. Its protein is CASSKDRDAFF. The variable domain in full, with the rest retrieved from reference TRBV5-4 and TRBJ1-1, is ETGVTQSPTHLIKTRGQQVTLRCSSQSGHNTVSWYQQALGQGPQFIFQYYREEENGRGNFPPRFSGLQFPNYSSELNVNALELDDSALYLCASSKDRDAFFGQGTRLTVV.

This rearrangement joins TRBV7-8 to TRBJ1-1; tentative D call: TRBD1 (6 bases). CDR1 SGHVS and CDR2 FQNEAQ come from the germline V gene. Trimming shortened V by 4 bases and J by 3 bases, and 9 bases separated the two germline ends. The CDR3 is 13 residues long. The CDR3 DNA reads TGTGCCAGCAGCTCCGGACAGTACACTGAAGCTTTCTTT. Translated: CASSSGQYTEAFF. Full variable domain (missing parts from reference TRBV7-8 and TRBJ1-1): GAGVSQSPRYKVAKRGQDVALRCDPISGHVSLFWYQQALGQGPEFLTYFQNEAQLDKSGLPSDRFFAERPEGSVSTLKIQRTQQEDSAVYLCASSSGQYTEAFFGQGTRLTVV.

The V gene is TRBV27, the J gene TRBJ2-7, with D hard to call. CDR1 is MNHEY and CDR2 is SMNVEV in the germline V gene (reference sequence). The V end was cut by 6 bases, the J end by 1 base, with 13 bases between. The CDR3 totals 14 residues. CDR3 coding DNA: TGTGCCAGCAGCCGTTCGGGTACTTCCTACGAGCAGTACTTC. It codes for CASSRSGTSYEQYF.

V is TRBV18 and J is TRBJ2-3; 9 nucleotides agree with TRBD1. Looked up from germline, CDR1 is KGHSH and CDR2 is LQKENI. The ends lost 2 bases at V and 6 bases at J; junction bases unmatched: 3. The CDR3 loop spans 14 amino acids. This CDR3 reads CASSPTGGWDTQYF. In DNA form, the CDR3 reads TGTGCCAGCTCACCAACAGGGGGCTGGGATACGCAGTATTTT.

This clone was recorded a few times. CDR3 sequence reads: CASSPRDRVLNEQFF. The CDR3 DNA sequence: TGTGCCAGCAGCCCCCGGGACAGGGTCTTAAATGAGCAGTTCTTC. J is TRBJ2-1 and V is TRBV7-6; 9 bases agree with TRBD1. Trimming at V came to 5 bases and at J to 7 bases, leaving 9 bases not matched to a gene. The CDR3 is 15 residues long. The V gene's germline CDR1 is SGHVS and CDR2 FNYEAQ.

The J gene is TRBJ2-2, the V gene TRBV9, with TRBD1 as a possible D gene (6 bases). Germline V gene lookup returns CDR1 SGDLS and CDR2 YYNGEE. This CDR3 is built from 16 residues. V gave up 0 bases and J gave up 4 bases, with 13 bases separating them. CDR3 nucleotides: TGTGCCAGCAGCGTAGGGGATGGGACATTCACCGGGGAGCTGTTTTTT. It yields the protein CASSVGDGTFTGELFF.

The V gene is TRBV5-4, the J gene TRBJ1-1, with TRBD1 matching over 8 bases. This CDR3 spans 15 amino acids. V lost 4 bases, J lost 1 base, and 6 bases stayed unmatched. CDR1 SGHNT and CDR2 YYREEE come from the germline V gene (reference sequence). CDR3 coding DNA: TGTGCCAGCAGCCCTTCCAGGGGGCGGAACACTGAAGCTTTCTTT. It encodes CASSPSRGRNTEAFF.

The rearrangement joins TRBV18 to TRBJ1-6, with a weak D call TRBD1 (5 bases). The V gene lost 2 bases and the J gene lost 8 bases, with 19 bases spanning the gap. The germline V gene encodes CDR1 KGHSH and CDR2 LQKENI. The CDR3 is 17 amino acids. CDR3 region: CASSPGLNGGIDSPLHF. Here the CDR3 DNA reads TGTGCCAGCTCACCAGGTTTAAACGGGGGAATAGATTCACCCCTCCACTTT.

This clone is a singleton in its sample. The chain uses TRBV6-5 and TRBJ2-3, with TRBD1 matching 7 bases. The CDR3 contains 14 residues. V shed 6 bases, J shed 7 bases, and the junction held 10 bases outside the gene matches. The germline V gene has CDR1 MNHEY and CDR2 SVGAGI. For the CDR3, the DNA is TGTGCCAGCAGAGTCCCAGGGGGACGGAATACGCAGTATTTT. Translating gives CASRVPGGRNTQYF.

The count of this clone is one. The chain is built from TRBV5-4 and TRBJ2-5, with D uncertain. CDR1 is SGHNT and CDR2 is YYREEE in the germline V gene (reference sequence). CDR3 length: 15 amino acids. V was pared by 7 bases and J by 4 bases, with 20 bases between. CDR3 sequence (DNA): TGTGCCAGCGCTCCAGGTGAGCCCTCCAGAGAGACCCAGTACTTC. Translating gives CASAPGEPSRETQYF.

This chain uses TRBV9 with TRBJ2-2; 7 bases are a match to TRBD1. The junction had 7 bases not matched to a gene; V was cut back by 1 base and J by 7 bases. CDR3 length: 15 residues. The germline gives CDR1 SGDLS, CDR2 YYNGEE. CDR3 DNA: TGTGCCAGCAGCGTATCGACAGGGCCCGGCGGGGAGCTGTTTTTT. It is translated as CASSVSTGPGGELFF.

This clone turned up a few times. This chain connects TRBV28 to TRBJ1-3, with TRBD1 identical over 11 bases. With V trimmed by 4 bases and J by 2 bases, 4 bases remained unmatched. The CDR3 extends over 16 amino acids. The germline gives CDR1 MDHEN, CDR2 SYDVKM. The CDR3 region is CASSSPGQGAGNTIYF. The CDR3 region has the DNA TGTGCCAGCAGTTCACCGGGACAGGGGGCTGGAAACACCATATATTTT. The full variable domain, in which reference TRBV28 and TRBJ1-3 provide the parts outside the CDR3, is DVKVTQSSRYLVKRTGEKVFLECVQDMDHENMFWYRQDPGLGLRLIYFSYDVKMKEKGDIPEGYSVSREKKERFSLILESASTNQTSMYLCASSSPGQGAGNTIYFGEGSWLTVV.

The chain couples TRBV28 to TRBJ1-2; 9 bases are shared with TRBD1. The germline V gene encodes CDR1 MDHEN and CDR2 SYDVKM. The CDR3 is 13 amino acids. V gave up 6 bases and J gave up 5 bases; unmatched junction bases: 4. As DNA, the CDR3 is TGTGCCAGCAGGGGGACAGGGCAATATGGCTACACCTTC. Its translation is CASRGTGQYGYTF.

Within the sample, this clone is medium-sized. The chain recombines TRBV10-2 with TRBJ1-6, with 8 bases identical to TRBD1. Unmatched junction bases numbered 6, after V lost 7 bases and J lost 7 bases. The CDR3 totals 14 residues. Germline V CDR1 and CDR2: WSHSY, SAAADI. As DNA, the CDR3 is TGCGCCAGCACTTTACAGGGGGAAAATTCACCCCTCCACTTT. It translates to CASTLQGENSPLHF.

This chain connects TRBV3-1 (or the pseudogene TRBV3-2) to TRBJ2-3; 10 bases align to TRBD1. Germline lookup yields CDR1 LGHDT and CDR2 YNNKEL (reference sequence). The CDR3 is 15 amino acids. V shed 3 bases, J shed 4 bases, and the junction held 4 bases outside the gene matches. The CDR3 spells CASSHRTGGADTQYF. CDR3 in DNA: TGTGCCAGCAGCCATCGGACAGGGGGGGCAGATACGCAGTATTTT.

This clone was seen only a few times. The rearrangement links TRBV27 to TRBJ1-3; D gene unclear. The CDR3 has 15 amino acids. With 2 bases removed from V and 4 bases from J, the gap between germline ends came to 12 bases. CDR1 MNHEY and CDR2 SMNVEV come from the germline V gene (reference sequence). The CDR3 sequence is CASSLRGNVGNTIYF. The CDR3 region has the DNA TGTGCCAGCAGTTTACGGGGAAACGTAGGAAACACCATATATTTT.

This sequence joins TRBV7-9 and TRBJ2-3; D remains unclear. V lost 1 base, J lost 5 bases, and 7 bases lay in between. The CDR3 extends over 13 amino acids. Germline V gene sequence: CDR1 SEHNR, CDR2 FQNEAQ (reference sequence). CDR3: CASSLDRGDTQYF. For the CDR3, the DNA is TGTGCCAGCAGCTTAGATAGAGGAGATACGCAGTATTTT.

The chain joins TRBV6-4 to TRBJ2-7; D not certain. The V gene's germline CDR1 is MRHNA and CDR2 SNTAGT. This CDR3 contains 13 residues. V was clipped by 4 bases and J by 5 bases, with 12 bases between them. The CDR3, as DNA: TGTGCCAGCAGTGGCGGTGAGTCGGACGAGCAGTACGTC. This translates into CASSGGESDEQYV.

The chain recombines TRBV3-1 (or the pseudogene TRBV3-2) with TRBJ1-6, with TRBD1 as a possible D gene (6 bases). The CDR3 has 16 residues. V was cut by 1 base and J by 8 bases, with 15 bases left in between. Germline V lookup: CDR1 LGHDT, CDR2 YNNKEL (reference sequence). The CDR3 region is CASSQVLQGPYSPLHF. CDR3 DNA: TGTGCCAGCAGCCAAGTGCTCCAGGGGCCTTATTCACCCCTCCACTTT.